The present TCR beta chain was sequenced within a study of OX40 agonist ivuxolimab in advanced cancers. Study findings and constraints: CD4+ and CD8+ blood T cells expanded clonally by week 6 at 0.1 to 3.0 mg/kg.

The ends were cut back, 3 bases at V and 5 bases at J, with 9 bases in the middle. The CDR3 spans 13 residues. Per germline, CDR1 MNHEY and CDR2 SMNVEV (reference sequence). Regarding this clone: What it recognizes is unknown.

Assay used: immunoSEQ multiplex PCR; TCRdb lists only in-frame clones, some missing. The table shows fewer than 40,000 clones, with 80% to 90% occurring only once. The sequence was obtained from an adult with an advanced solid tumor such as melanoma, head and neck, liver or kidney cancer. Sequencing used CD4+ or CD8+ T cells sorted from blood, obtained in a trial of the OX40 agonist ivuxolimab. J is TRBJ2-3 and V is TRBV27; D might be TRBD1 (5 bases). CDR3 sequence reads: CASSFGQGDTQYF. DNA for the CDR3: TGTGCCAGCAGTTTCGGGCAGGGAGATACGCAGTATTTT.